One sample yielded the 23 T cell receptor beta chains listed below, sequenced in a study of cytomegalovirus exposure and HLA in healthy donors. The data were produced by immunoSEQ multiplex PCR, yet TCRdb's version contains in-frame clones alone and is incomplete. The data contain 150,000 to 180,000 clones, 86% of them singletons. The source material was PBMCs. These receptors all come from a young man in good health and CMV-seropositive.

The chain uses TRBV18 and TRBJ2-5; 8 bases fit TRBD1. V shed 3 bases, J shed 1 base, and the junction held 4 bases outside the gene matches. The CDR3 runs 15 residues. The germline V gene has CDR1 KGHSH and CDR2 LQKENI. This chain's CDR3 is CASSPSTGVQETQYF. CDR3 bases: TGTGCCAGCTCACCGTCGACAGGGGTCCAAGAGACCCAGTACTTC. The full variable domain, completed using reference TRBV18 and TRBJ2-5, is NAGVMQNPRHLVRRRGQEARLRCSPMKGHSHVYWYRQLPEEGLKFMVYLQKENIIDESGMPKERFSAEFPKEGPSILRIQQVVRGDSAAYFCASSPSTGVQETQYFGPGTRLLVL.

The V call is TRBV4-2, the J call TRBJ1-1; D uncertain. Trimming left V 8 bases short and J 0 bases short, with 10 bases between. The CDR3 contains 13 residues. The germline V gene has CDR1 LGHNA and CDR2 YNFKEQ. CDR3: CASREVLNTEAFF. Written as DNA, the CDR3 is TGTGCCAGCCGTGAGGTTCTGAACACTGAAGCTTTCTTT.

V gene TRBV29-1 combines with J gene TRBJ2-1; D is undetermined. The CDR3 runs 12 residues. The germline gives CDR1 SQVTM, CDR2 ANQGSEA. V lost 4 bases and J 7 bases, leaving 11 bases between the germline ends. CDR3 coding DNA: TGCAGCGTTGGCAGGCAATTAAATGAGCAGTTCTTC. This gives the protein CSVGRQLNEQFF.

The gene calls are TRBV4-2 and TRBJ2-5, with 11 bases fitting TRBD2. This CDR3 spans 18 amino acids. Germline V gene data show CDR1 as LGHNA and CDR2 as YNFKEQ. Losses at the gene ends were 0 bases for V and 7 bases for J; bases not matched to a gene: 13. CDR3 in DNA: TGTGCCAGCAGCCAAGATTCCGCTAGCGGGGGGTCCCAGGGGACCCAGTACTTC. This gives the protein CASSQDSASGGSQGTQYF.

This chain joins TRBV5-1 and TRBJ2-3; 7 positions agree with TRBD1. The V and J ends lost 2 bases and 5 bases, in that order; junction bases with no gene match: 8. Germline V gene data show CDR1 as SGHRS and CDR2 as YFSETQ. This CDR3 has 15 residues. CDR3 residues: CASSFPGTAEDTQYF. CDR3 nucleotide sequence: TGCGCCAGCAGCTTCCCCGGGACAGCAGAAGATACGCAGTATTTT.

The chain joins TRBV7-7 to TRBJ2-5; 8 nucleotides align to TRBD2. With V trimmed by 5 bases and J by 7 bases, 15 bases remained unmatched. CDR1 and CDR2 from the germline V gene are SSHAT and FNYEAQ (reference sequence). CDR3 size: 16 residues. The CDR3 spells CASSPAGGPTRRTQYF. In DNA, the CDR3 is TGTGCCAGCAGCCCCGCGGGGGGCCCAACCCGACGGACCCAGTACTTC.

The genes are TRBV15 and TRBJ2-1; the match to TRBD2 covers 8 bases. The germline V gene encodes CDR1 LNHNV and CDR2 YYDKDF (reference sequence). Trimming took 3 bases from V and 6 from J; bases not matched to a gene: 7. The CDR3 is 15 residues long. The CDR3 loop is CATSRAREGGNEQFF. CDR3 sequence (DNA): TGTGCCACCAGCAGGGCACGGGAGGGAGGCAATGAGCAGTTCTTC.

The chain carries TRBV18 and TRBJ1-5, with TRBD1 matching over 8 bases. This CDR3 spans 14 amino acids. The trim removed 3 bases at V and 10 bases at J, leaving 8 bases unmatched. Germline CDR1 reads KGHSH; CDR2 reads LQKENI. The CDR3: CASSPGTGGDPQHF. In nucleotides, the CDR3 is TGTGCCAGCTCACCGGGGACAGGTGGAGATCCCCAGCATTTT.

The rearrangement links TRBV28 to TRBJ1-5; tentatively, D is TRBD1 (5 bases). V was shortened by 8 bases and J by 6 bases, with 14 bases between the two germline ends. In germline, CDR1 is MDHEN, CDR2 SYDVKM. The CDR3 contains 13 residues. The CDR3 here is CASANRLFQPQHF. In nucleotides, the CDR3 is TGTGCCAGCGCCAACAGGTTGTTTCAGCCCCAGCATTTT.

The chain employs TRBV4-3 and TRBJ2-2; tentative D call: TRBD1 (5 bases). In germline, CDR1 is LGHNA, CDR2 YSLEER. Trimming cost V 0 bases and J 0 bases, with 8 bases left between them. The CDR3 is 16 amino acids. For the CDR3, the DNA is TGCGCCAGCAGCCAAGATCAGGGTTCGAACACCGGGGAGCTGTTTTTT. This gives the protein CASSQDQGSNTGELFF.

This rearrangement joins TRBV5-1 to TRBJ2-1; 10 bases agree with TRBD2. The J segment lost 10 bases and the V segment lost 3 bases, leaving 7 bases of the junction unmatched. The CDR3 is 14 amino acids. Germline V gene data show CDR1 as SGHRS and CDR2 as YFSETQ. The CDR3: CASSSRPLAGEQFF. For the CDR3, the DNA is TGCGCCAGCAGCTCACGCCCACTAGCGGGAGAGCAGTTCTTC. The full variable domain, rest sourced from reference TRBV5-1 and TRBJ2-1, is KAGVTQTPRYLIKTRGQQVTLSCSPISGHRSVSWYQQTPGQGLQFLFEYFSETQRNKGNFPGRFSGRQFSNSRSEMNVSTLELGDSALYLCASSSRPLAGEQFFGPGTRLTVL.

J is TRBJ1-4 and V is TRBV4-1; D unresolved. Germline CDR1 MGHRA, CDR2 YSYEKL. V lost 4 bases to trimming and J lost 4 bases, with 13 bases between them. The CDR3 contains 15 residues. CDR3 loop: CASSPARDINEKLFF. CDR3 sequence (DNA): TGCGCCAGCAGCCCGGCCCGGGATATTAATGAAAAACTGTTTTTT.

J is TRBJ2-1 and V is TRBV6-4; the match to TRBD1 covers 7 bases. J lost 7 bases, V lost 6 bases, and 6 bases had no gene match. The length of the CDR3 is 13 residues. The V gene's germline CDR1 is MRHNA and CDR2 SNTAGT. The CDR3 sequence: CASRGGETNEQFF. CDR3 DNA: TGTGCCAGCAGAGGGGGCGAAACAAATGAGCAGTTCTTC.

This rearrangement joins TRBV18 to TRBJ2-7, with D perhaps TRBD2 (5 bases). Trimming removed 0 bases at V and 1 base at J, with 10 bases between. The germline CDR1 and CDR2 sequences are KGHSH and LQKENI. There are 15 residues in the CDR3. The CDR3 reads CASSPPRETSYEQYF. The CDR3 DNA reads TGTGCCAGCTCACCACCGAGGGAGACTTCCTACGAGCAGTACTTC.

This chain uses TRBV15 with TRBJ1-5, with a tentative D call TRBD1 (5 bases). Per germline, CDR1 LNHNV and CDR2 YYDKDF (reference sequence). The CDR3 has 14 residues. The V end lost 6 bases, the J end lost 5 bases, and 14 bases lay between the germline ends. The CDR3 loop reads CATSWQGGDQPQHF. CDR3 in DNA: TGTGCCACCAGTTGGCAGGGAGGCGATCAGCCCCAGCATTTT.

This chain links TRBV4-3 with TRBJ2-7; 7 bases agree with TRBD1. The CDR3 extends over 15 amino acids. CDR1 and CDR2 from the germline V gene are LGHNA and YSLEER. V lost 0 bases to trimming and J lost 5 bases; unmatched junction nucleotides: 7. The CDR3 spells CASSQDWGTDNEQYF. Written as DNA, the CDR3 is TGCGCCAGCAGCCAAGATTGGGGGACAGACAACGAGCAGTACTTC.

V is TRBV27 and J is TRBJ1-1; 12 nucleotides line up with TRBD1. J was trimmed by 8 bases and V by 6 bases; bases with no gene match: 10. Germline V CDR1 and CDR2: MNHEY, SMNVEV (reference sequence). The CDR3 extends over 15 amino acids. Here the CDR3 reads CASSRGTGGTGEAFF. In nucleotides, the CDR3 is TGTGCCAGCAGCCGCGGGACAGGGGGCACGGGAGAAGCTTTCTTT.

The gene calls are TRBV4-3 and TRBJ2-1; 9 positions agree with TRBD2. The junction had 4 bases not matched to a gene; V was cut back by 4 bases and J by 0 bases. Germline-derived CDR1 and CDR2 are LGHNA and YSLEER. CDR3 length: 16 amino acids. CDR3 DNA: TGCGCCAGCAGCCGAATACTAGCGGGCTCCTACAATGAGCAGTTCTTC. This translates into CASSRILAGSYNEQFF.

The J gene is TRBJ1-4, the V gene TRBV5-1; D is uncertain. There are 14 residues in the CDR3. Per the germline V gene, CDR1 is SGHRS and CDR2 is YFSETQ. The V end lost 0 bases, the J end lost 7 bases, and 10 bases lay between the germline ends. CDR3 region: CASSLDGGSEKLFF. The CDR3 nucleotides read TGCGCCAGCAGCTTGGACGGCGGAAGTGAAAAACTGTTTTTT.

The chain combines TRBV7-6 with TRBJ2-6; possible D gene TRBD1, 6 bases. Per germline, CDR1 SGHVS and CDR2 FNYEAQ. The V end was cut by 4 bases, the J end by 4 bases, with 14 bases between. The CDR3 has 16 amino acids. The CDR3, as DNA: TGTGCCAGCAGCTCGGCAGGGGCGAAGGGGGCCAACGTCCTGACTTTC. This encodes CASSSAGAKGANVLTF.

The genes are TRBV7-9 and TRBJ2-3; possibly TRBD1 for D (5 bases). CDR1 is SEHNR, CDR2 FQNEAQ, per germline (reference sequence). Trimming removed 7 bases at V and 3 bases at J, with 20 bases between. The CDR3 contains 16 residues. For the CDR3, the DNA is TGTGCCAGCACCGTGATTAGTCTCTCAGGGACAGATACGCAGTATTTT. It yields the protein CASTVISLSGTDTQYF.

Only a few counts were recorded for this clone. The V call is TRBV7-2, the J call TRBJ1-1; 7 positions match TRBD1. Trimming took 5 bases from V and 4 from J; bases not matched to a gene: 16. Germline assignment: CDR1 SGHTA and CDR2 FQGNSA. The CDR3 is made up of 17 amino acids. CDR3 sequence (DNA): TGTGCCAGCAGCCTCGGTCCAGCAGGGGGGTTGGGCACTGAAGCTTTCTTT. As protein: CASSLGPAGGLGTEAFF.

The chain couples TRBV16 to TRBJ1-1, with D hard to call. The CDR3 length is 14 residues. CDR1 is KGHSY and CDR2 is FQNENV in the germline V gene. Trimming shortened V by 4 bases and J by 7 bases, and 16 bases separated the two germline ends. The CDR3 sequence: CASSPRRGEGEAFF. The DNA of the CDR3 is TGTGCCAGCAGCCCTCGTCGAGGCGAGGGTGAAGCTTTCTTT.